The TCR beta chain described here comes from a study of control samples from healthy donors and cancer patients. This CDR3 comprises 14 residues. The V and J ends lost 2 bases and 7 bases, in that order; junction bases with no gene match: 7. Germline V gene data show CDR1 as MNHNS and CDR2 as SASEGT. This table comes from immunoSEQ multiplex PCR, and its TCRdb copy is limited to in-frame clones, with some not included. The table records 160,000 or so clones, roughly 95% of them present only once. Sequencing was done on a sample of blood. The chain carries TRBV6-1 and TRBJ1-2; 7 positions match TRBD1. This TCR was recovered from a woman in her 30s in good health. CDR3 nucleotide sequence: TGTGCCAGCAGTGAATCTTTAGGGGGCCGTGGCTACACCTTC. Its translation: CASSESLGGRGYTF.